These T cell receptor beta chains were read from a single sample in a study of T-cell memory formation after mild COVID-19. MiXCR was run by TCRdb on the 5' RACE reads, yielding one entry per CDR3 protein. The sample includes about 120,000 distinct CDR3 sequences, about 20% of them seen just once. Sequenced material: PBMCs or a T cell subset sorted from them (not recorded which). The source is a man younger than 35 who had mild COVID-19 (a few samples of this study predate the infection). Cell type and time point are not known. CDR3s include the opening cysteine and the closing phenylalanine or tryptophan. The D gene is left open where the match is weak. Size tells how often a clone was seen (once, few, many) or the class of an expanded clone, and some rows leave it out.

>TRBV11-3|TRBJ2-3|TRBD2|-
TGTGCCAGCAGCGGTCCTAGCGGGGGGCCTAGCACAGATACGCAGTATTTT
CASSGPSGGPSTDTQYF
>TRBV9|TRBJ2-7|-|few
TGTGCCAGCAGCGTAGGGGGGTTCGGCGAGCAGTACTTC
CASSVGGFGEQYF
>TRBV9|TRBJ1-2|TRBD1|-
TGTGCCAGCAGCCCCCGCTTGACAGGGGTCGGCTACACCTTC
CASSPRLTGVGYTF
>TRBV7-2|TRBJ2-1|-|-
TGTGCCAGCAGCGGGTCTTACAATGAGCAGTTCTTC
CASSGSYNEQFF
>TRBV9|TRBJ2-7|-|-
TGTGCCAGCAGCGTAGGATCGCAGGGGTCGTACGAGCAGTACTTC
CASSVGSQGSYEQYF
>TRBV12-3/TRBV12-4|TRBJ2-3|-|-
TGTGCCAGCAACCGTCCCGGCGCTGGGGGGGGGCATTCCCCAGATACGCAGTATTTT
CASNRPGAGGGHSPDTQYF
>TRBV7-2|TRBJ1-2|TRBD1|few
TGTGCCAGCAGCTTTGGTCTACTCGACAGGGCCAATGGCTACACCTTC
CASSFGLLDRANGYTF
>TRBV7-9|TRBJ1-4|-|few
TGTGCCAGCAGCCCGGCGGGGGAAGGGGTGTTTTTT
CASSPAGEGVFF
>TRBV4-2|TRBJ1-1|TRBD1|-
TGTGCCACAGGGGGCGCGGGCACTGAAGCTTTCTTT
CATGGAGTEAFF
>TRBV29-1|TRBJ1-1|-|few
TGCAGCGTTGAGCTTGGTGCGACTGAAGCTTTCTTT
CSVELGATEAFF
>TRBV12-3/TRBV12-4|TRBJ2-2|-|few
TGTGCCAGCAGCTCCTCCCAAGCCGGCACCGGGGAGCTGTTTTTT
CASSSSQAGTGELFF
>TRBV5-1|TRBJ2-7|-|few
TGCGCCAGCAGCCCCGGGACGGGTACCTACGAGCAGTACTTC
CASSPGTGTYEQYF
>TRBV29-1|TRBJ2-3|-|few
TGCAGCGTCCGTCCGGATACGCAGTATTTT
CSVRPDTQYF
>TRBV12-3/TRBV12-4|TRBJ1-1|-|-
TGTGCCAGCAGTGCCAACAGGGTCCTCGGAGCTTTCTTT
CASSANRVLGAFF
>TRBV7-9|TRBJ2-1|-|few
TGTGCCAGCAGCTTGGGGGAGCCTTACAATGAGCAGTTCTTC
CASSLGEPYNEQFF
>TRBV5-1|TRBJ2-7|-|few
TGCGCCAGCAGCTTCCGATTTGGCTACGAGCAGTACTTC
CASSFRFGYEQYF
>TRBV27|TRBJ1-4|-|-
TGTGCCAGCAGTCCCCTATCAGTAGCGGAAAAACTGTTTTTT
CASSPLSVAEKLFF
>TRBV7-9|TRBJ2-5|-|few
TGTGCCAGCAGCTTAGAGTCCGACACCCAGTACTTC
CASSLESDTQYF
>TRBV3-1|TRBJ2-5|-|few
TGTGCCAGCAGCCAGCCGGACTACCCTCAAGAGACCCAGTACTTC
CASSQPDYPQETQYF
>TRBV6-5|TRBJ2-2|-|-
TGTGCCAGCAAGAACCGGGGGGAGCTGTTTTTT
CASKNRGELFF
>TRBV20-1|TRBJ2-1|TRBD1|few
TGCAGTGCTAGGGGACAGGGGGCGTTTGAGCAGTTCTTC
CSARGQGAFEQFF
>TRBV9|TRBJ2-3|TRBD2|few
TGTGCCAGCAGCGTATTGGGACTAGGTATGGCAGATACGCAGTATTTT
CASSVLGLGMADTQYF
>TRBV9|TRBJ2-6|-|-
TGTGCCAGCAGCGTAGAATTAGCGGCTGGGGCCAACGTCCTGACTTTC
CASSVELAAGANVLTF